Listed below are T cell receptor beta chains from one sample, sequenced in a study of blood T cell repertoires in COVID-19. Assay: immunoSEQ multiplex PCR; the TCRdb copy retains only in-frame clones and omits some. Of 35,000 to 50,000 clones detected, 80% to 90% appear once; the ten largest clones hold around a sixth. The specimen sequenced was peripheral blood. These receptors were collected from a man aged 65 to 85 with active COVID-19. Each CDR3 is given with its conserved first and last residue. A D gene is named only where the DNA matches it firmly. The listing skips clone size in some rows; elsewhere it reads once, few, many or a size class.

v_call: TRBV5-6
d_call: TRBD1
clone_size: once
j_call: TRBJ1-2
cdr3_aa: CASSLYLGQANIYGYTF
cdr3_nt: TGTGCCAGCAGCTTGTATCTTGGACAGGCTAACATCTATGGCTACACCTTC

v_call: TRBV4-3
d_call: .
clone_size: .
j_call: TRBJ1-4
cdr3_aa: CASSQISGMGNEKLFF
cdr3_nt: TGCGCCAGCAGCCAAATTTCAGGGATGGGCAATGAAAAACTGTTTTTT

v_call: TRBV19
d_call: TRBD2
clone_size: .
j_call: TRBJ2-1
cdr3_aa: CASRGRGSSYNEQFF
cdr3_nt: TGTGCCAGTAGGGGGCGGGGGAGCTCCTACAATGAGCAGTTCTTC

v_call: TRBV7-6
d_call: .
clone_size: .
j_call: TRBJ2-1
cdr3_aa: CASSPEGLMVEQFF
cdr3_nt: TGTGCCAGCAGCCCCGAGGGATTAATGGTAGAGCAGTTCTTC

v_call: TRBV6-2/TRBV6-3
d_call: TRBD1
clone_size: .
j_call: TRBJ2-5
cdr3_aa: CASSSPDRGRETQYF
cdr3_nt: TGTGCCAGCAGTTCCCCGGACAGGGGGCGTGAGACCCAGTACTTC

v_call: TRBV19
d_call: TRBD1
clone_size: .
j_call: TRBJ1-1
cdr3_aa: CASRIDRGENTEAFF
cdr3_nt: TGTGCCAGTAGAATCGACAGGGGAGAGAACACTGAAGCTTTCTTT

v_call: TRBV19
d_call: TRBD1
clone_size: .
j_call: TRBJ2-2
cdr3_aa: CASSTLGQGLPNTGELFF
cdr3_nt: TGTGCCAGTAGTACCCTCGGACAGGGGCTACCGAACACCGGGGAGCTGTTTTTT

v_call: TRBV29-1
d_call: .
clone_size: once
j_call: TRBJ1-3
cdr3_aa: CSVAAVDTIYF
cdr3_nt: TGCAGCGTTGCGGCGGTAGACACCATATATTTT

v_call: TRBV19
d_call: .
clone_size: .
j_call: TRBJ1-5
cdr3_aa: CASRGDLRQPQHF
cdr3_nt: TGTGCCAGTAGGGGGGACTTAAGACAGCCCCAGCATTTT

v_call: TRBV27
d_call: TRBD1
clone_size: .
j_call: TRBJ1-6
cdr3_aa: CASSPTGGNSPLHF
cdr3_nt: TGTGCCAGCAGTCCGACAGGGGGAAATTCACCCCTCCACTTT

v_call: TRBV7-2
d_call: TRBD2
clone_size: .
j_call: TRBJ2-3
cdr3_aa: CASSLERRRGGSATDTQYF
cdr3_nt: TGTGCCAGCAGCTTAGAGAGGAGACGGGGGGGCTCAGCGACAGATACGCAGTATTTT

v_call: TRBV2
d_call: TRBD1
clone_size: once
j_call: TRBJ1-1
cdr3_aa: CASRPDRVNTEAFF
cdr3_nt: TGTGCCAGCAGACCCGACAGGGTAAACACTGAAGCTTTCTTT

v_call: TRBV7-2
d_call: .
clone_size: .
j_call: TRBJ1-2
cdr3_aa: CASSAHQTDNYGYTF
cdr3_nt: TGTGCCAGCAGCGCGCACCAGACAGATAACTATGGCTACACCTTC

v_call: TRBV23-1
d_call: .
clone_size: .
j_call: TRBJ2-3
cdr3_aa: CASRIHKTRGAIAVGLDTQYF
cdr3_nt: TGCGCCAGCAGGATCCATAAGACCAGAGGGGCTATAGCGGTGGGGTTAGATACGCAGTATTTT

v_call: TRBV19
d_call: TRBD1
clone_size: .
j_call: TRBJ1-2
cdr3_aa: CASTGTGARLGYGYTF
cdr3_nt: TGTGCCAGTACAGGGACAGGGGCTCGGCTCGGCTATGGCTACACCTTC

v_call: TRBV7-9
d_call: .
clone_size: .
j_call: TRBJ1-1
cdr3_aa: CASSLPLTEAFF
cdr3_nt: TGTGCCAGCAGCCTCCCTCTAACTGAAGCTTTCTTT

v_call: TRBV12-5
d_call: .
clone_size: .
j_call: TRBJ1-6
cdr3_aa: CASGRTESNSPLHF
cdr3_nt: TGTGCTAGTGGTCGGACAGAATCTAATTCACCCCTCCACTTT

v_call: TRBV3-1/TRBV3-2
d_call: TRBD2
clone_size: .
j_call: TRBJ2-1
cdr3_aa: CASSRTSGGAWYNEQFF
cdr3_nt: TGTGCCAGCAGTCGGACTAGCGGGGGGGCTTGGTACAATGAGCAGTTCTTC

v_call: TRBV27
d_call: TRBD1
clone_size: .
j_call: TRBJ1-2
cdr3_aa: CASSLSPGQGFWGYTF
cdr3_nt: TGTGCCAGCAGTTTGTCGCCGGGACAGGGGTTTTGGGGCTACACCTTC

v_call: TRBV3-1/TRBV3-2
d_call: .
clone_size: .
j_call: TRBJ1-1
cdr3_aa: CASSQDPGFGAFF
cdr3_nt: TGTGCCAGCAGCCAAGATCCGGGGTTTGGGGCTTTCTTT

v_call: TRBV6-1
d_call: TRBD1
clone_size: few
j_call: TRBJ1-4
cdr3_aa: CASSERRGQGDEKLFF
cdr3_nt: TGTGCCAGCAGCGAAAGGAGGGGACAGGGAGACGAAAAACTGTTTTTT

v_call: TRBV2
d_call: .
clone_size: .
j_call: TRBJ2-3
cdr3_aa: CASNTIGGDTQYF
cdr3_nt: TGTGCCAGCAACACCATAGGGGGAGATACGCAGTATTTT

v_call: TRBV5-5
d_call: TRBD1
clone_size: .
j_call: TRBJ1-4
cdr3_aa: CASSLVSGGEKLFF
cdr3_nt: TGTGCCAGCAGCTTGGTATCAGGGGGTGAAAAACTGTTTTTT

v_call: TRBV3-1/TRBV3-2
d_call: TRBD2
clone_size: .
j_call: TRBJ2-3
cdr3_aa: CASSPGLAGGSDTQYF
cdr3_nt: TGTGCCAGCAGCCCCGGACTAGCGGGGGGGTCAGATACGCAGTATTTT

v_call: TRBV20-1
d_call: .
clone_size: .
j_call: TRBJ1-2
cdr3_aa: CSASGPTGYGYTF
cdr3_nt: TGCAGTGCTAGTGGCCCAACTGGCTATGGCTACACCTTC

v_call: TRBV2
d_call: TRBD2
clone_size: .
j_call: TRBJ2-5
cdr3_aa: CASSEMRGAQETQYF
cdr3_nt: TGTGCCAGCAGTGAAATGCGGGGGGCACAAGAGACCCAGTACTTC

v_call: TRBV4-2
d_call: TRBD1
clone_size: few
j_call: TRBJ2-2
cdr3_aa: CASSQAQGLPNTGELFF
cdr3_nt: TGTGCCAGCAGCCAAGCACAGGGGTTACCTAACACCGGGGAGCTGTTTTTT

v_call: TRBV20-1
d_call: TRBD2
clone_size: once
j_call: TRBJ2-7
cdr3_aa: CSARGTIHPF
cdr3_nt: TGCAGTGCTAGGGGGACTATCCATCCTTTC

v_call: TRBV20-1
d_call: .
clone_size: .
j_call: TRBJ2-5
cdr3_aa: CSASITGSFQETQYF
cdr3_nt: TGCAGTGCTAGTATCACAGGTTCCTTCCAAGAGACCCAGTACTTC

v_call: TRBV6-5
d_call: TRBD1
clone_size: .
j_call: TRBJ1-5
cdr3_aa: CASSYSGTGNNQPQHF
cdr3_nt: TGTGCCAGCAGTTACTCCGGGACAGGGAACAATCAGCCCCAGCATTTT

v_call: TRBV7-8
d_call: .
clone_size: few
j_call: TRBJ1-5
cdr3_aa: CASSVSWAVRGWDQPQHF
cdr3_nt: TGTGCCAGCAGCGTTAGTTGGGCAGTAAGGGGATGGGATCAGCCCCAGCATTTT

v_call: TRBV9
d_call: TRBD1
clone_size: .
j_call: TRBJ1-5
cdr3_aa: CASSTIGGQGRQRQPQHF
cdr3_nt: TGTGCCAGCAGCACCATCGGGGGACAGGGTCGACAGCGTCAGCCCCAGCATTTT

v_call: TRBV19
d_call: .
clone_size: .
j_call: TRBJ1-1
cdr3_aa: CASGTEAFF
cdr3_nt: TGTGCCAGTGGGACAGAAGCTTTCTTT

v_call: TRBV6-4
d_call: .
clone_size: .
j_call: TRBJ1-2
cdr3_aa: CASSPGVRANYGYTF
cdr3_nt: TGTGCCAGCAGCCCAGGGGTCAGGGCTAACTATGGCTACACCTTC

v_call: TRBV19
d_call: TRBD2
clone_size: .
j_call: TRBJ2-5
cdr3_aa: CASSSGGVGETQYF
cdr3_nt: TGTGCCAGCTCGAGCGGGGGAGTAGGAGAGACCCAGTACTTC

v_call: TRBV28
d_call: TRBD1
clone_size: once
j_call: TRBJ2-1
cdr3_aa: CASSSGQLSPANEQFF
cdr3_nt: TGTGCCAGCAGTTCGGGACAGCTTTCCCCGGCAAATGAGCAGTTCTTC

v_call: TRBV18
d_call: .
clone_size: once
j_call: TRBJ1-1
cdr3_aa: CASSPSLEGDTEAFF
cdr3_nt: TGTGCCAGCTCACCTTCGTTAGAGGGGGACACTGAAGCTTTCTTT